The following is a T cell receptor (beta chain) sequence with its context. The sample comes from a study of shared clonotypes between healthy human individuals. Study-level information: CD4 naive cells filled three plates per donor, CD4 memory three, CD8 naive two and CD8 memory one.

Sequenced by immunoSEQ multiplex PCR; TCRdb stores in-frame clones only, minus some. The sample carries 2.3 million or so clones, more than 85% recorded once. V was pared by 6 bases and J by 7 bases, with 12 bases of the junction left unmatched. CDR1 MGHDK and CDR2 SYGVNS come from the germline V gene. This CDR3 has 15 residues. The material sequenced was naive CD4+ T cells from PBMCs. Regarding subset: CD45RA+ positively selected. This chain joins TRBV25-1 and TRBJ2-5; TRBD1 aligns across 9 bases. The sequence derives from a man between 18 and 35 years old in good health. Some clones in this sample may be carry-over from other donors' samples. CDR3 in DNA: TGTGCCAGCAGCTCCCCCTGGACAGGGGATGGGACCCAGTACTTC. Its protein is CASSSPWTGDGTQYF.